This TCR beta chain is from a study of blood T cell repertoires in COVID-19. Only in-frame clones appear in the TCRdb table, and some are missing; sequencing was by immunoSEQ multiplex PCR. The sample carries hundreds of thousands of clones, about 88% recorded once. Cohort assignment relied on participant-reported clinical history. The CDR3 has 14 amino acids. Germline assignment: CDR1 SGHRS and CDR2 YFSETQ. V lost 3 bases and J 3 bases, leaving 13 bases between the germline ends. The sequencing sample was made of PBMCs or T cells enriched from blood (not recorded which). This receptor was obtained from a woman aged 25 to 39 who had recovered from COVID-19. V is TRBV5-1 and J is TRBJ2-7; D may be TRBD1 (6 bases). The DNA for the CDR3 is TGCGCCAGCAGCTCCCCGGGACAACACTACGAGCAGTACTTC. Translated, it gives CASSSPGQHYEQYF.